This T cell receptor (beta chain) was recovered during a study of blood T cell repertoires in COVID-19. This clone showed up just once. TCRdb's table, derived via immunoSEQ multiplex PCR, lists solely in-frame clones and lacks some. The sample has 130,000 to 150,000 clones; about four fifths are singletons. Germline assignment: CDR1 MNHNY and CDR2 SVGAGI (reference sequence). V lost 5 bases and J lost 0; bases outside the gene matches: 8. The CDR3 is 16 residues long. The chain links TRBV6-6 to TRBJ2-7; 9 bases map to TRBD2. The specimen sequenced was peripheral blood. This clonotype was obtained from a human donor in a cohort sampled during active COVID-19. Here the CDR3 DNA reads TGTGCCAGCAGTGTCTCCGGGACTAGCTTCTCCTACGAGCAGTACTTC. It codes for CASSVSGTSFSYEQYF.